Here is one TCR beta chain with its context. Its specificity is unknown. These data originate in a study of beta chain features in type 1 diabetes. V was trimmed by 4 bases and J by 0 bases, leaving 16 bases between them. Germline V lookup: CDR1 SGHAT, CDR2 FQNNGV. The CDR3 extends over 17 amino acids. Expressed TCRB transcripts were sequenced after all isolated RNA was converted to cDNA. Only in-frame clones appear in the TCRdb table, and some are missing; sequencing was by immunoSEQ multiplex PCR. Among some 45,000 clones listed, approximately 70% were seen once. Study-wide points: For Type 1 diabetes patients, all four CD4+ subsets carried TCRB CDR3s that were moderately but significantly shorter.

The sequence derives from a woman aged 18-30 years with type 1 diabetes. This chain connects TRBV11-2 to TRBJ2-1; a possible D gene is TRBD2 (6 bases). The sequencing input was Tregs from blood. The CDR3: CASSSVISGSSYNEQFF. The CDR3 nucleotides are TGTGCCAGCAGCTCCGTCATTAGCGGTAGCTCCTACAATGAGCAGTTCTTC.